This TCR beta chain is from a study of beta chain features in type 1 diabetes. Whole-study context: All samples yielded around 98 million examined sorted cells.

Whole-study results and caveats: For type 1 diabetes patients, VDJ junctions showed fewer insertions and more deletions.

Worth noting for this clone: Its target is not known.

The study reverse transcribed the entire isolated RNA, so it sequenced expressed TCRB transcripts. Generated by immunoSEQ multiplex PCR, the TCRdb table keeps only in-frame clones and is missing some. Among a few hundred thousand clones listed, 10% to 15% were seen once. Material for sequencing was naive CD4+ T cells from blood. The clonotype originates from a man between 18 and 29 years old in good health.

The CDR3 coding sequence is TGTGCCAGCAGCCTCGAGGGGGAACTCTATGGCTACACCTTC. This sequence encodes CASSLEGELYGYTF. The chain has TRBV6-6 and TRBJ1-2; possible D gene TRBD1, 6 bases. The V end was cut by 6 bases, the J end by 4 bases, with 15 bases between. Germline loops: CDR1 MNHNY, CDR2 SVGAGI (reference sequence). The length of the CDR3 is 14 residues.